The subject of this entry is one T cell receptor (beta chain). The sample belongs to a study of blood T cells in healthy people across ages. The germline V and J ends were trimmed by 1 base and 2 bases, with 5 bases remaining between them. Germline V gene lookup returns CDR1 LNHNV and CDR2 YYDKDF (reference sequence). The length of the CDR3 is 13 residues. The use of a sample-barcoded 5' primer and a J-beta primer mix characterized a second PCR of roughly 7 to 12 cycles. TCRdb recomputed calls from the 5' RACE reads with MiXCR, one row per CDR3 protein. The table has about 1.1 million distinct CDR3 sequences, about two fifths seen once.

The source material was blood. The source is a man aged 18 to 29 in good health. The chain uses TRBV15 and TRBJ1-2; D is unresolved. The CDR3 nucleotides read TGTGCCACCAGCAGAGGGCCGAACTATGGCTACACCTTC. Its protein product is CATSRGPNYGYTF.